The 21 T cell receptor beta chains in this list originate from one sample, sequenced in a study of T cells in Graves' hyperthyroidism and ophthalmopathy. There were TCR beta CDR3 regions amplified from RNA transcripts. The HTBI primer set served for first-round RT-PCR of the TCR CDR3. TCRdb recomputed calls from the multiplex PCR reads with MiXCR, one row per CDR3 protein. The table has hundreds of thousands of distinct CDR3 sequences, less than 25% seen once. The sample was blood. Source of these receptors: a man aged 25 to 40 with Graves' ophthalmopathy.

The J gene is TRBJ2-7, the V gene TRBV18; D perhaps matches TRBD2 (5 bases). The CDR3 sequence is 13 residues long. V shed 2 bases and J shed 5 bases, with 10 bases lying between them. Germline loops: CDR1 KGHSH, CDR2 LQKENI. In DNA form, the CDR3 reads TGTGCCAGCTCACCAGTACTAGAGGACGAGCAGTACTTC. This sequence encodes CASSPVLEDEQYF. The whole variable domain, filled in from reference TRBV18 and TRBJ2-7, reads NAGVMQNPRHLVRRRGQEARLRCSPMKGHSHVYWYRQLPEEGLKFMVYLQKENIIDESGMPKERFSAEFPKEGPSILRIQQVVRGDSAAYFCASSPVLEDEQYFGPGTRLTVT.

This clonotype was counted ten times or more. Here the CDR3 reads CASSPGTGGSPLHF. CDR3 DNA: TGTGCCAGCAGCCCAGGGACAGGGGGTTCACCCCTCCACTTT. The chain has TRBV11-2 and TRBJ1-6; 11 nucleotides agree with TRBD1. Germline V gene lookup returns CDR1 SGHAT and CDR2 FQNNGV. The length of the CDR3 is 14 residues. J gave up 9 bases and V 5 bases, and 3 bases lay outside the gene matches.

The chain employs TRBV20-1 and TRBJ1-5; D ambiguous. V lost 1 base to trimming and J lost 3 bases, with 16 bases between them. In germline, CDR1 is DFQATT, CDR2 SNEGSKA (reference sequence). The CDR3 consists of 16 residues. The CDR3 DNA reads as TGCAGTGCTAGAGTCTCTGGCGAGGGCTCCAATCAGCCCCAGCATTTT. Protein sequence: CSARVSGEGSNQPQHF.

This chain joins TRBV12-3 or TRBV12-4 and TRBJ1-3; possible D gene TRBD1, 5 bases. Deletions cut 2 bases from V and 0 bases from J, with 14 bases between. This CDR3 is built from 17 residues. CDR3 loop: CASSLIVLTASGNTIYF. For the CDR3, the DNA is TGTGCCAGCAGTTTAATTGTCCTGACAGCCTCTGGAAACACCATATATTTT.

This clonotype was recorded many times. The rearrangement links TRBV18 to TRBJ1-1; D gene unclear. The germline gives CDR1 KGHSH, CDR2 LQKENI. V was clipped by 3 bases and J by 5 bases, with 16 bases between them. The CDR3 totals 15 residues. CDR3 nucleotide sequence: TGTGCCAGCTCACCTTCTCGGACCCGGGGAACTGAAGCTTTCTTT. Translated: CASSPSRTRGTEAFF.

The table lists this clonotype with a count of one. An end of the junction does not agree with germline; a read error may underlie this. V and J are TRBV15 and TRBJ2-2, with D possibly TRBD2 on 5 matching bases. The CDR3 runs 15 residues. Germline assignment: CDR1 LNHNV and CDR2 YYDKDF (reference sequence). CDR3 loop: CATSMRRLGNGELFF. CDR3 coding DNA: TGCGCCACCAGCATGAGGCGCCTCGGGAACGGGGAGCTGTTTTTT.

The V call is TRBV2, the J call TRBJ1-1; D is possibly TRBD1 (5 bases). This CDR3 spans 14 amino acids. Deletions cut 3 bases from V and 1 base from J, with 9 bases between. Germline V gene sequence: CDR1 SNHLY, CDR2 FYNNEI. CDR3 in DNA: TGTGCCAGCAGTGATGAGCAGGGGAACACTGAAGCTTTCTTT. It yields the protein CASSDEQGNTEAFF.

This clonotype was recorded at least ten times. V is TRBV18 and J is TRBJ1-1; 8 nucleotides line up with TRBD1. The CDR3 is 12 amino acids. The germline V gene has CDR1 KGHSH and CDR2 LQKENI. V lost 3 bases to trimming and J lost 12 bases; unmatched junction nucleotides: 6. The DNA for the CDR3 is TGTGCCAGCTCACCCCGGGGACAGGCTCCTTTCTTT. Protein sequence: CASSPRGQAPFF. The full variable domain, with the rest looked up from reference TRBV18 and TRBJ1-1, is NAGVMQNPRHLVRRRGQEARLRCSPMKGHSHVYWYRQLPEEGLKFMVYLQKENIIDESGMPKERFSAEFPKEGPSILRIQQVVRGDSAAYFCASSPRGQAPFFGQGTRLTVV.

A few counts support this clonotype. V and J are TRBV27 and TRBJ2-3; D tentatively fits TRBD1 or TRBD2 (5 bases each). The CDR3 runs 15 residues. CDR1 MNHEY and CDR2 SMNVEV come from the germline V gene (reference sequence). V lost 5 bases to trimming and J lost 0 bases, with 12 bases between them. In DNA form, the CDR3 reads TGTGCCAGCAGTGAATGGGGGTTCAGCACAGATACGCAGTATTTT. Amino acids: CASSEWGFSTDTQYF.

This clonotype was counted ten times or more. The V and J genes are TRBV12-3 or TRBV12-4 and TRBJ2-1, with D maybe TRBD2 (5 bases). CDR3 length: 17 residues. Trimming cost V 0 bases and J 0 bases, with 12 bases left between them. CDR3 nucleotides: TGTGCCAGCAGTTTAGCCTTAATGAGCGGCTCCTACAATGAGCAGTTCTTC. Residues: CASSLALMSGSYNEQFF.

In the case of this clonotype: The junction shows a germline mismatch at one end, possibly a read error. This chain links TRBV5-1 with TRBJ2-3; 9 nucleotides line up with TRBD2. The CDR3 loop spans 16 amino acids. Germline V gene lookup returns CDR1 SGHRS and CDR2 YFSETQ. CDR3 sequence (DNA): TGTGCCAGCAGCCAAGTGGGCGGGAGGGCCCCAGATACGCAGTATTTT. Its translation: CASSQVGGRAPDTQYF.

This clonotype showed up just a few times. V usage is TRBV4-3 and J usage is TRBJ1-4; TRBD1 is a possible D gene (5 bases). This CDR3 spans 15 amino acids. Germline CDR1 reads LGHNA; CDR2 reads YSLEER. The V end lost 3 bases, the J end lost 8 bases, and 16 bases lay between the germline ends. The chain's CDR3 is CASSHNSGGGEKLFF. As DNA, the CDR3 is TGCGCCAGCAGCCATAACTCGGGGGGTGGCGAAAAACTGTTTTTT.

This clonotype was seen many times. The gene calls are TRBV12-3 or TRBV12-4 and TRBJ2-1; D may be TRBD2 (5 bases). V was pared by 1 base and J by 10 bases, with 8 bases between. The CDR3 runs 12 residues. In DNA, the CDR3 is TGTGCCAGCAGTTTAGGGAGGAAAGAGCAGTTCTTC. Protein: CASSLGRKEQFF.

The chain is built from TRBV20-1 and TRBJ2-7, with 8 positions matching TRBD2. V dropped 1 base and J dropped 2; count of bases not matched to a gene: 1. The germline CDR1 and CDR2 sequences are DFQATT and SNEGSKA (reference sequence). There are 13 residues in the CDR3. CDR3 sequence (DNA): TGCAGTGCTAGAGCTAGCGGGCCCTACGAGCAGTACTTC. Residues: CSARASGPYEQYF.

This clonotype was observed at least ten times. J is TRBJ1-1 and V is TRBV20-1; D is undetermined. Germline CDR1 is DFQATT and CDR2 is SNEGSKA (reference sequence). Trimming took off 0 bases at V and 0 bases at J, with 14 bases between the two ends. This CDR3 spans 16 amino acids. CDR3 protein: CSARDAGRSVNTEAFF. CDR3 coding DNA: TGCAGTGCTAGAGATGCTGGCAGATCCGTGAACACTGAAGCTTTCTTT.

This clonotype was seen at least ten times. This rearrangement joins TRBV2 to TRBJ1-1; D gene uncertain. V dropped 2 bases and J dropped 11 bases, with 18 bases sitting between them. The CDR3 covers 14 residues. Germline V gene data show CDR1 as SNHLY and CDR2 as FYNNEI. For the CDR3, the DNA is TGTGCCAGCAGTGAAACTCCTAACCAGGTCGACGCTTTCTTT. Its translation is CASSETPNQVDAFF.

The chain has TRBV12-3 or TRBV12-4 and TRBJ2-7, with unresolved D. V lost 5 bases and J lost 3, with 11 bases in between. The CDR3 consists of 13 residues. CDR3 region: CASSRTEIYEQYF. The CDR3 coding sequence is TGTGCCAGCAGTCGAACGGAGATCTACGAGCAGTACTTC.

In the case of this clonotype: Since the CDR3 does not end with the conserved phenylalanine or tryptophan, this likely comes from a read error. The chain couples TRBV14 to TRBJ1-1, with D uncertain. Germline-derived CDR1 and CDR2 are SGHDN and FVKESK. Trimming shortened V by 5 bases and J by 1 base, and 8 bases separated the two germline ends. The CDR3 is 13 amino acids. This CDR3 reads CASSRVRNTEAFS. CDR3 nucleotide sequence: TGTGCCAGCAGCAGGGTTAGGAACACTGAAGCTTTCTCT.

The chain couples TRBV9 to TRBJ2-7; a weak D match, TRBD1 (5 bases). Germline-derived CDR1 and CDR2 are SGDLS and YYNGEE. The germline V and J ends were trimmed by 0 bases and 6 bases, with 13 bases remaining between them. The length of the CDR3 is 14 residues. CDR3 loop: CASSVEPGFSEQYF. The CDR3 nucleotides are TGTGCCAGCAGCGTAGAGCCAGGGTTCAGCGAGCAGTACTTC.

This clonotype was recorded at least ten times. V is TRBV7-2 and J is TRBJ2-7; D gene ambiguous. V lost 0 bases, J lost 6 bases, and 15 bases lay in between. There are 15 residues in the CDR3. The germline CDR1 and CDR2 sequences are SGHTA and FQGNSA. The CDR3 region is CASSLAVLRGSEQYF. Written as DNA, the CDR3 is TGTGCCAGCAGCTTAGCGGTTTTGCGTGGGTCCGAGCAGTACTTC.

The chain has TRBV5-5 and TRBJ2-2; D is perhaps TRBD1 or TRBD2 (5 bases each). The CDR3 covers 17 residues. Germline assignment: CDR1 SGHKS and CDR2 YYEKEE (reference sequence). V was pared by 1 base and J by 3 bases, with 16 bases between. The CDR3 loop is CASSLFPGPEDTGELFF. For the CDR3, the DNA is TGTGCCAGCAGCTTGTTTCCGGGACCGGAGGACACCGGGGAGCTGTTTTTT.